Listed below are T cell receptor beta chains from one sample, sequenced in a study of beta chain features in type 1 diabetes. Sequenced by immunoSEQ multiplex PCR; TCRdb stores in-frame clones only, minus some. The sample records approximately 730,000 clones, 13% being singletons. The sample taken for sequencing was naive CD4+ T cells from blood. Source of these receptors: a man between 18 and 29 years old with type 1 diabetes. Each CDR3 is given with its conserved first and last residue. D genes are given only for firm matches. For some rows the clone size is stated as once, few or many, or as a class when expanded; others skip it.

>TRBD1|.|TRBJ1-1|TRBV29-1
CSVTVQGQGVEAFF
TGCAGCGTTACGGTACAGGGACAGGGTGTTGAAGCTTTCTTT
>TRBD1|few|TRBJ1-1|TRBV5-1
CASTGSLGTDFDTEAFF
TGCGCCAGCACGGGGAGCCTCGGGACAGATTTCGACACTGAAGCTTTCTTT
>.|.|TRBJ2-3|TRBV4-1
CASSQVPGGLSDTQYF
TGCGCCAGCAGCCAAGTTCCCGGTGGGTTGTCAGATACGCAGTATTTT
>.|few|TRBJ1-1|TRBV28
CASSLPMNTEAFF
TGTGCCAGCAGTTTGCCCATGAACACTGAAGCTTTCTTT
>.|few|TRBJ2-7|TRBV7-9
CASSPGGGSYEQYF
TGTGCCAGCAGCCCGGGTGGGGGATCCTACGAGCAGTACTTC
>TRBD2|few|TRBJ2-3|TRBV5-1
CASSGWTSGDRTDTQYF
TGCGCCAGCAGCGGGTGGACTAGCGGGGACCGCACAGATACGCAGTATTTT
>.|few|TRBJ2-7|TRBV6-1
CASSGHYEQYF
TGTGCCAGCAGTGGACACTACGAGCAGTACTTC
>.|few|TRBJ1-1|TRBV10-3
CAISERARDTEAFF
TGTGCCATCAGTGAAAGGGCCCGAGACACTGAAGCTTTCTTT
>TRBD1|.|TRBJ2-5|TRBV13
CASSQGTGGETQYF
TGTGCCAGCAGCCAAGGGACAGGGGGAGAGACCCAGTACTTC
>.|few|TRBJ1-2|TRBV25-1
CASSEFGGNYGYTF
TGTGCCAGCAGTGAATTTGGGGGTAACTATGGCTACACCTTC
>.|few|TRBJ1-5|TRBV4-1
CASSQDRSGVREPQHF
TGCGCCAGCAGCCAAGATCGTTCGGGGGTGAGGGAGCCCCAGCATTTT
>.|.|TRBJ1-5|TRBV6-6
CASEGQEGAGQPQHF
TGTGCCAGCGAGGGGCAGGAGGGAGCAGGGCAGCCCCAGCATTTT
>TRBD1|.|TRBJ1-2|TRBV29-1
CSLGTGDYGYTF
TGCAGCCTGGGGACAGGAGACTATGGCTACACCTTC
>.|few|TRBJ2-5|TRBV29-1
CSVDRGGETQYF
TGCAGCGTTGACAGGGGCGGGGAGACCCAGTACTTC
>.|.|TRBJ1-2|TRBV21-1
CASTSVIGSGGYTF
TGTGCCAGCACCTCAGTTATAGGTAGCGGTGGCTACACCTTC
>.|few|TRBJ2-7|TRBV2
CASSARSPSEQYF
TGTGCCAGCAGTGCCCGGAGTCCGTCCGAGCAGTACTTC
>TRBD1|few|TRBJ1-2|TRBV9
CASSVTDRVVGGYTF
TGTGCCAGCAGCGTTACTGACAGGGTGGTGGGCGGCTACACCTTC
>.|few|TRBJ2-7|TRBV11-2
CASSLRRFYEQYF
TGTGCCAGCAGCTTAAGAAGGTTTTACGAGCAGTACTTC
>.|few|TRBJ1-2|TRBV30
CAWIGMEEGYTF
TGTGCCTGGATTGGGATGGAGGAAGGCTACACCTTC
>.|few|TRBJ2-4|TRBV4-2
CASSQDMLAKNIQYF
TGTGCCAGCAGCCAAGATATGTTAGCCAAAAACATTCAGTACTTC
>.|few|TRBJ1-6|TRBV30
CAWGNTDNSPLHF
TGTGCCTGGGGTAACACGGATAATTCACCCCTCCACTTT
>.|few|TRBJ1-1|TRBV19
CASSILSVNTEAFF
TGTGCCAGTAGTATCCTTTCAGTGAACACTGAAGCTTTCTTT
>.|.|TRBJ2-7|TRBV27
CASSSATRSSYEQYF
TGTGCCAGCAGTTCCGCGACTCGTAGCTCCTACGAGCAGTACTTC
>.|few|TRBJ2-7|TRBV6-5
CASSAPGRAHEQYF
TGTGCCAGCAGTGCTCCGGGGCGTGCGCACGAGCAGTACTTC
>.|few|TRBJ1-1|TRBV6-5
CASSGTAEAFF
TGTGCCAGCAGTGGTACCGCTGAAGCTTTCTTT
>TRBD1|.|TRBJ2-3|TRBV7-9
CASSPYRTGRTDTQYF
TGTGCCAGCAGCCCTTATCGGACAGGGCGCACAGATACGCAGTATTTT
>.|few|TRBJ2-1|TRBV19
CASSGHNKAGEQFF
TGTGCCAGTAGCGGGCACAACAAAGCCGGTGAGCAGTTCTTC
>.|.|TRBJ1-2|TRBV4-1
CASSPPREWSYGYTF
TGCGCCAGCAGCCCTCCGAGGGAGTGGTCCTACGGCTACACCTTC
>TRBD2|.|TRBJ2-1|TRBV7-9
CASSLTGTSGYNEQFF
TGTGCCAGCAGCCTGACCGGGACTAGCGGCTACAATGAGCAGTTCTTC
>.|few|TRBJ2-5|TRBV29-1
CSVRGASGETQYF
TGCAGCGTCAGGGGGGCTAGCGGAGAGACCCAGTACTTC
>.|few|TRBJ1-3|TRBV4-1
CASSHFASGNTIYF
TGCGCCAGCAGCCACTTCGCGTCTGGAAACACCATATATTTT
>TRBD2|few|TRBJ2-2|TRBV2
CASSGSSGGGTGELFF
TGTGCCAGCAGTGGGAGTAGCGGGGGAGGGACCGGGGAGCTGTTTTTT
>.|.|TRBJ1-1|TRBV6-6
CTSWGFLNTEAFF
TGTACCTCATGGGGGTTTCTGAACACTGAAGCTTTCTTT
>.|few|TRBJ2-7|TRBV7-6
CASSQKRAEQYF
TGTGCCAGCAGCCAAAAACGGGCGGAGCAGTACTTC
>.|few|TRBJ1-6|TRBV7-9
CASSLVVQEPLHF
TGTGCCAGCAGCTTAGTCGTGCAAGAGCCCCTCCACTTT
>.|few|TRBJ1-1|TRBV15
CATSRAREAFF
TGTGCCACCAGCAGAGCCAGAGAAGCTTTCTTT
>.|few|TRBJ2-6|TRBV4-1
CASSQGGGREYSGANVLTF
TGCGCCAGCAGCCAAGGCGGTGGCAGGGAATACTCTGGGGCCAACGTCCTGACTTTC
>.|.|TRBJ2-7|TRBV6-5
CASSYSNKVIYEQYF
TGTGCCAGCAGTTACTCGAATAAGGTTATCTACGAGCAGTACTTC
>.|.|TRBJ1-2|TRBV30
CAWSRGSNYGYTF
TGTGCCTGGAGCCGGGGCAGCAACTATGGCTACACCTTC
>.|few|TRBJ2-7|TRBV5-1
CASSLGHVSYEQYF
TGCGCCAGCAGCTTGGGACACGTCTCTTACGAGCAGTACTTC
>.|.|TRBJ1-6|TRBV2
CASSEVVGYSPLHF
TGTGCCAGCAGTGAAGTGGTAGGGTATTCACCCCTCCACTTT
>TRBD1|.|TRBJ1-2|TRBV2
CASSSDRGANYGYTF
TGTGCCAGCAGTTCGGACAGGGGAGCTAACTATGGCTACACCTTC
>.|.|TRBJ2-5|TRBV30
CAWSQGALSGVAQYF
TGTGCCTGGAGTCAAGGGGCCCTTAGTGGGGTGGCCCAGTACTTC
>.|.|TRBJ2-3|TRBV5-1
CASSQGSYTDTQYF
TGCGCCAGCAGTCAGGGGAGTTACACAGATACGCAGTATTTT
>TRBD1|few|TRBJ2-3|TRBV7-9
CASSRTGRQGGTDTQYF
TGTGCCAGCAGCCGGACAGGGAGACAGGGTGGGACAGATACGCAGTATTTT
>.|.|TRBJ2-7|TRBV30
CAWSVSDGSYEQYF
TGTGCCTGGAGCGTCTCGGACGGATCCTACGAGCAGTACTTC